What follows describes a single T cell receptor beta chain. The sample originates from a study of PD-1 and CTLA-4 blockade in melanoma. Germline CDR1 MNHEY, CDR2 SVGEGT. CDR3 length: 15 amino acids. The V and J ends lost 2 bases and 2 bases respectively, with 13 bases between them. Sequenced by immunoSEQ multiplex PCR; TCRdb stores in-frame clones only, minus some. The top ten hold 7.8% of the sample, which has around 21,000 clones, around 89% seen once. The origin of this receptor is a human donor with melanoma. The sample was CD8+ T cells from peripheral blood, taken before anti-PD-1 treatment. V usage is TRBV6-2 or TRBV6-3 and J usage is TRBJ2-7; the D gene is possibly TRBD1 (5 bases). The CDR3 region is CASSYGADSPYEQYF. CDR3 DNA sequence: TGTGCCAGCAGTTACGGGGCAGATAGTCCCTACGAGCAGTACTTC.